This TCR beta chain was observed in a study of T cell changes during pregnancy in multiple sclerosis. The data were produced by immunoSEQ multiplex PCR, yet TCRdb's version contains in-frame clones alone and is incomplete. In the table there are 35,000 to 45,000 clones, roughly 90% of which are singletons. The V and J ends lost 6 bases and 2 bases respectively, with 15 bases between them. The CDR3 contains 15 residues. In germline, CDR1 is SGHDT, CDR2 YYEEEE. This clone was observed a few times. This clonotype originated in a female donor with multiple sclerosis, enrolled in a pregnancy study. The sequencing used CD8+ T cells from peripheral blood mononuclear cells, collected before pregnancy. V and J are TRBV5-6 and TRBJ1-5; D may be TRBD1 (6 bases). CDR3 bases: TGTGCCAGCATGAAATGGGGGGGCGGCAATCAGCCCCAGCATTTT. This gives the protein CASMKWGGGNQPQHF.